The T cell receptor (beta chain) described here comes from a study of blood T cell repertoires in COVID-19. Method: immunoSEQ multiplex PCR; TCRdb's copy keeps in-frame clones and lacks some. This sample has some 100,000 clones, with around 84% found just once. The trim removed 4 bases at V and 4 bases at J, leaving 3 bases unmatched. Germline V gene lookup returns CDR1 ENHRY and CDR2 SYGVKD. This CDR3 has 13 residues. This clone was recorded once. The receptor was isolated from a woman aged 60 to 75 with acute or convalescent COVID-19. The chain uses TRBV10-3 and TRBJ1-2, with TRBD1 matching over 7 bases. Material: peripheral blood. This CDR3 reads CAISVPGGYGYTF. DNA of the CDR3: TGTGCCATCAGTGTGCCAGGGGGCTATGGCTACACCTTC.